This T cell receptor (beta chain) was recovered during a study of post-analysis software for immune sequencing data. The germline CDR1 and CDR2 sequences are MGHRA and YSYEKL. V shed 3 bases and J shed 6 bases, with 27 bases lying between them. CDR3 size: 19 residues. Broader study findings: The authors found that F measure strongly co-clustered same-batch samples. Multiple sclerosis was associated with a significant reduction in normalized Chao1 diversity relative to controls. Four to six TRBV segments were more frequent in patients than controls; TRBV5-6, TRBV5-1 and TRBV20-1 belonged to this group.

TCR beta libraries were prepared from cDNA with unique molecular identifiers. One entry per CDR3 protein results from TCRdb running MiXCR on the PCR reads. The table shows fewer than 700,000 distinct CDR3 sequences, with about 44% occurring only once. This clonotype was observed a handful of times. Its specificity is not known. This receptor was obtained from a girl aged 10 to 17 with multiple sclerosis. Sequences were obtained from blood. The rearrangement joins TRBV4-1 to TRBJ2-1, with D possibly called TRBD1 or TRBD2 (5 bases each). As DNA, the CDR3 is TGCGCCAGCAGCCACCTAGGGACCACTAGTACCAGATCGGGCAATGAGCAGTTCTTC. Protein sequence: CASSHLGTTSTRSGNEQFF.